The TCR beta chain described here comes from a study of cytomegalovirus exposure and HLA in healthy donors (dated by TCRdb to the late 2010s). In terms of the full investigation: According to an earlier analysis of several hundred of the donors, about 190 million T cells yielded over 100 million unique TCR beta sequences and approximately 280 Gb of sequence data. Every discovery cohort repertoire had been produced on one sequencing platform. Because of strong linkage in the cohort, four or five DR-DQ haplotypes were treated as single units for association and clustering. An earlier analysis of around 580 of the donors used high-throughput TCR beta sequencing to judge whether each TCR beta V gene segment behaved as functional or pseudogenic. The number of typed donors differed by locus: about 629-630 for A, B, C, DRB1 and DQB1; approximately 520 for DQA1; approximately 610 for DPA1; and about 450 for DPB1. A separate validation cohort of over a hundred different subjects was used in addition to the approximately 700-subject first cohort. An early release that covered several hundred HLA-typed donors contained approximately 320 gigabases of sequencing data and approximately 85 million unique TCR sequences. A later genetic analysis used genome-wide SNP genotypes for about 65% of the 666 donors, treating that subset as a discovery cohort. Across some 400 genotyped donors of the cohort, an average of about 240,000 unique TCR beta nucleotide sequences per donor were sequenced, and 15% to 20% of those sequences were non-productive. In the later analysis, no new phenotypic data were used to find candidate immune exposures; instead, reliance was placed on TCR beta sequences and their occurrence across donors. Among the roughly 400 genotyped donors, around 81% belonged to the genetic ancestry cluster associated with self-reported Caucasian donors. HLA typing covered class I and class II loci at four-digit resolution. To study patterns of TCR occurrence, a later analysis re-analyzed previously published TCR beta repertoires from 500 to 850 donors and added high-resolution HLA genotyping. The study was designed to test whether signatures of past pathogen exposure could be identified by cataloging public T cell receptors. Alongside the repertoire data, information on donor age, sex, ethnicity and CMV serostatus was compiled. To predict cytomegalovirus infection status, the study brought together high-throughput TCR immunosequencing, statistical association of individual TCRs with disease status, and machine learning. The study used immunosequencing to profile the T cell repertoires of under 700 subjects and linked those repertoires to cytomegalovirus serostatus.

Library construction relied on the immunoSEQ multiplex PCR assay. A mixture of 60 forward primers for TCR Vbeta segments and 13 reverse primers for TCR Jbeta segments was used in the multiplex PCR. The CDR3 region of rearranged TCR beta genes was amplified from genomic DNA with a multiplex PCR assay. Amplified TCR beta libraries were sequenced as 87-base-pair reads on the Illumina HiSeq System. The paper's processing steps were these. A later analysis tallied tens of millions of unique TCR beta chains across the 666 repertoires, and around 10 million of those chains were shared by two or more donors. A nearest-neighbor algorithm error-corrected the raw reads and collapsed the reads into unique sequences, merging closely related sequences to remove PCR and sequencing errors. V, D and J gene segments were assigned by aligning CDR3 sequences to IMGT reference sequences. For a sequence to be retained, a match of at least six nucleotides to both a V gene segment and a J gene segment was required. A rearrangement counted as productive if the CDR3 had no stop codons and remained in frame with V and J, and every other rearrangement counted as non-productive. CDR3 was defined by IMGT convention, running from the second conserved V-encoded cysteine to the conserved J-encoded phenylalanine. In an earlier analysis of 500 to 650 of the donors, sequences lacking an unambiguous match to a single V gene segment were excluded. In an earlier analysis of a few hundred of the donors, V segments were called functional above 56.7% productive rearrangements and were called segregating when the between-donor standard deviation exceeded 5%. A statistical classification framework was built to diagnose cytomegalovirus status from the catalog of TCR beta chain sequences. V and J gene assignment, in a later analysis, came from comparing TCR nucleotide sequences with IMGT/GENE-DB human TR gene sequences. In a later analysis, CDR3 sequences and most-parsimonious VDJ recombination scenarios were assigned using the TCRdist pipeline. In a later analysis, every TCR beta chain was defined by the combination of its CDR3 amino acid sequence and its V-gene family, and reads without a unique V-gene family were dropped. To address suspected cross-contamination and a sequencing artifact, a later analysis removed roughly 580 highly shared, low-generation-probability nucleotide sequences. A later analysis calculated a clonal expansion index for each public chain from normalized within-repertoire ranks of inferred template counts. Generation probabilities in a later analysis came from a VDJ recombination model fitted to out-of-frame rearrangements, and those results were checked against IGoR. Hypergeometric tests were used in a later analysis to score TCR-TCR, TCR-HLA and TCR-CMV co-occurrence, with a repertoire-size bias correction applied to the TCR pairs. In a later analysis, false discovery rates were estimated by permuting HLA or CMV assignments 20 times. In a later analysis, co-occurring TCRs were grouped using DBSCAN, and TCRdist sequence similarity was added for clustering within HLA-allele-positive subsets. For co-occurrence clustering, repertoires with fewer than 30,000 or more than 120,000 public chains were excluded, along with four to six repertoires with anomalous nucleotide sharing. What TCRdb holds here is the immuneACCESS table cut down to in-frame rearrangements. Part of the clones is not present; checked against another copy, under half of the missing clones reflect an unresolved V gene, and the others are unexplained. V, J and clone size derive from that table, while D and trimming were established from the DNA sequence. This sample lists some 150,000 clones; 55% to 80% were detected once. The top ten constitute 14% of the sample.

Remarks on this clone: It has no known antigen specificity. Base quality data are lacking; no much larger clone is found one base away.

The full study reports these points: The study gave a list of more than 150 TCR beta chains associated with cytomegalovirus. Immune exposure information for the cohort was limited to CMV serostatus. Most TCR sequences were observed very rarely across donors, whereas some public TCRs were present in many individuals. It was suggested by the authors that the approach could potentially be generalized to other disease states and immunological phenotypes. In a later analysis, around 15,000 TCR beta sequences were associated with specific HLA alleles at a false discovery rate of 0.05. In a later analysis, HLA-associated TCR beta chains showed more clonal expansion and lower generation probabilities than non-associated chains that were equally common. This cohort had only TCR beta chains sequenced, and the lack of alpha or paired-chain data limited which features could be detected. According to a later analysis, most CMV-associated TCR beta chains appeared to be HLA-restricted, and the HLA associations seemed to be driven largely by CMV exposure. A further reported finding was that TCR beta sequences accurately predicted the HLA-A and HLA-B alleles for most subjects in the first cohort. Correlated functional status among segregating V segments might be attributable to linkage disequilibrium, but an unknown experimental factor could not be ruled out. Over 15 rarely observed V segments, including chromosome 9 orphons, were excluded from the earlier analysis of about 610 of the donors because counts were too low. Broadly in line with IMGT annotations, most TCR beta V segments showed up in productive rearrangements about 90% or about 30% of the time in an earlier analysis of several hundred of the donors. Roughly uniform sequencing depth across donors was assumed in presence/absence analyses, although this assumption may not hold. The 87-base-pair reads could not distinguish some IMGT-functional V segments, including TRBV6-2 and TRBV6-3, so those segments were excluded. In a later analysis, the rate of TCR association differed among HLA loci, with DRB1 alleles having the most associated TCRs and HLA-C alleles having the fewest. Several of the top co-occurrence clusters appeared to be linked to parvovirus B19, influenza, CMV and Epstein-Barr virus, according to a later analysis. Because HLA typing was missing for some donors at each locus, association tests included only the typed subset. In both the original and validation cohorts, the classifier was reported to diagnose cytomegalovirus status with high specificity and sensitivity. According to a later genetic analysis, donors in an Asian-associated ancestry cluster had fewer N-insertions in productive TCRs than the approximately 610-donor mean. An association between a missense DCLRE1C variant and V-gene and J-gene trimming of TCR beta chains was found in a later genetic analysis and replicated in an independent cohort. The sequencing pipeline was judged likely to have produced a cluster of highly shared sequence variants as a technical artifact. Strong co-occurrence of HLA alleles, especially DR and DQ, made assigning TCR associations to individual alleles difficult. Three of the identified cytomegalovirus-associated TCR beta chains were confirmed in vitro to be specific for cytomegalovirus antigens.

The cohort consisted of more than 650 healthy bone marrow donors. Cohort members were all nominally healthy when sampled, although unrecorded immune exposures were likely present. CMV serostatus was positive for roughly 290 and negative for about 55% of the 666 cohort members, and was not recorded for this donor. A peripheral blood sample was provided by each donor, and peripheral blood mononuclear cells were used for TCR beta sequencing. Genomic DNA was extracted from the blood cell samples with the Qiagen DNeasy Blood Extraction Kit. The germline V gene specifies ENHRY as CDR1 and SYGVKD as CDR2. V is shortened by 4 bases, J by 5 bases, and the region joining them spans 12 bases. Spanning cysteine to phenylalanine, the CDR3 consists of 14 amino acids. Only the CDR3 portion is preserved as DNA: 42 bases, with reading frame beginning at the first base.

Sequencing was done on a sample of PBMCs. The sequence joins TRBV10-3 to TRBJ1-5; 6 matching bases give a weak D call of TRBD1. This receptor was obtained from a human donor in good health. The CDR3 here reads CAISATGLDQPQHF. The DNA sequence is TGTGCCATCAGTGCCACAGGGTTGGATCAGCCCCAGCATTTT.